This T cell receptor (beta chain) comes out of a study of T cell responses to AZD1222 COVID-19 vaccine. Findings and limits, study-wide: Researchers report vaccine-associated CD4 TCRs spanning spike, with dominance at 160-218 and 743-854.

Regarding this clone: What it binds is not known.

Generated by immunoSEQ multiplex PCR, the TCRdb table keeps only in-frame clones and is missing some. The profile shows about 140,000 clones, around 92% of them singletons. The TCR comes from an adult who had recovered from COVID-19. The specimen was peripheral blood, collected after recovery from COVID-19.

CDR3 nucleotide sequence: TGTGCCAGCAGTGGCCAGGGGTTCTACGAGCAGTACTTC. The encoded protein is CASSGQGFYEQYF. J is TRBJ2-7 and V is TRBV2; D may be TRBD1 (6 bases). From germline, CDR1 is SNHLY and CDR2 FYNNEI. The V and J ends lost 4 bases and 3 bases respectively, with 10 bases between them. The CDR3 is 13 residues long.